Following are 9 T cell receptor beta chains from one sample sequenced in a study of T cell repertoires in cytomegalovirus infection. Using its own MiXCR run on the reads, TCRdb lists one record per CDR3 protein. The sample includes a few hundred thousand distinct CDR3 sequences, over 15% seen only once; the top ten take 8.5% to 10%. The sample consisted of PBMCs. These receptors were taken from a human donor in good health (CMV status not recorded). Some clones in this sample may be carry-over from other donors' samples.

This clonotype was seen repeatedly, ten times or more. This rearrangement joins TRBV12-3 or TRBV12-4 to TRBJ2-2, with 7 bases aligning to TRBD2. The J segment lost 4 bases and the V segment lost 6 bases, leaving 5 bases of the junction unmatched. The CDR3 spans 14 residues. Written as DNA, the CDR3 is TGTGCCAGCAGGCTAGCGGTTCCCACCGGGGAGCTGTTTTTT. It is translated as CASRLAVPTGELFF.

This sequence joins TRBV4-3 and TRBJ2-7; no clear D gene. The V end was cut by 1 base, the J end by 0 bases, with 10 bases between. This CDR3 is built from 15 residues. CDR1 LGHNA and CDR2 YSLEER come from the germline V gene. The CDR3 sequence is CASSQGMAASYEQYF. CDR3 in DNA: TGCGCCAGCAGCCAAGGGATGGCGGCCTCCTACGAGCAGTACTTC.

This chain joins TRBV25-1 and TRBJ2-3; TRBD1 aligns across 9 bases. Looked up from germline, CDR1 is MGHDK and CDR2 is SYGVNS. Unmatched junction bases numbered 8, after V lost 8 bases and J lost 5 bases. The CDR3 is 14 amino acids. CDR3 amino acids: CASGPGQGIDTQYF. CDR3 in DNA: TGTGCCAGCGGTCCAGGACAGGGGATAGATACGCAGTATTTT.

The J gene is TRBJ2-2, the V gene TRBV3-1; TRBD2 matches at 13 bases. The CDR3 totals 16 residues. The germline V gene has CDR1 LGHDT and CDR2 YNNKEL (reference sequence). Losses at the gene ends were 4 bases for V and 7 bases for J; bases not matched to a gene: 6. The CDR3 is CASSRGTSGKVGELFF. Written as DNA, the CDR3 is TGTGCCAGCAGCCGGGGGACTAGCGGGAAAGTCGGGGAGCTGTTTTTT.

This clonotype has ten or more counts. V usage is TRBV7-9 and J usage is TRBJ1-1; D gene uncertain. The V gene lost 5 bases and the J gene lost 5 bases, with 9 bases spanning the gap. The CDR3 extends over 12 amino acids. CDR1 SEHNR and CDR2 FQNEAQ come from the germline V gene (reference sequence). CDR3 amino acids: CASSPIITEAFF. For the CDR3, the DNA is TGTGCCAGCAGCCCAATTATTACTGAAGCTTTCTTT.

This sequence joins TRBV7-9 and TRBJ1-6, with TRBD1 identical over 7 bases. Germline assignment: CDR1 SEHNR and CDR2 FQNEAQ (reference sequence). The CDR3 is 14 amino acids. The V gene end was trimmed by 5 bases and the J gene end by 10 bases; junction bases not matched to a gene: 8. The CDR3 coding sequence is TGTGCCAGCAGCCCGAGGGACAGTTTCTCACCCCTCCACTTT. Residues: CASSPRDSFSPLHF.

This chain links TRBV28 with TRBJ2-3; possible D gene TRBD1, 6 bases. The ends were cut back, 5 bases at V and 9 bases at J, with 12 bases in the middle. The CDR3 covers 12 residues. In germline, CDR1 is MDHEN, CDR2 SYDVKM. The DNA for the CDR3 is TGTGCCAGCAGTCTACAGGGTAGAACGCAGTATTTT. Its protein is CASSLQGRTQYF.

The chain joins TRBV29-1 to TRBJ2-5; tentative D call: TRBD2 (5 bases). The CDR3 is 13 amino acids. V was cut by 4 bases and J by 5 bases, with 14 bases left in between. Germline V gene lookup returns CDR1 SQVTM and CDR2 ANQGSEA. The CDR3 nucleotides read TGCAGCGTTGTAAGGGCGGGTTCCGAGACCCAGTACTTC. Translating it yields CSVVRAGSETQYF.

In regard to this clonotype: The junction and the germline gene differ at one end; a read error may be behind it. The chain recombines TRBV11-2 with TRBJ1-3; D possibly corresponds to TRBD1 (5 bases). Germline V gene lookup returns CDR1 SGHAT and CDR2 FQNNGV. The CDR3 is made up of 17 amino acids. CDR3 nucleotides: TGTGCCAGCAGCCCTGGGCGCGGGGCTTCCTCTGGAAACACCTTATATTTT. Translating it yields CASSPGRGASSGNTLYF. Looking up the rest from reference TRBV11-2 and TRBJ1-3 gives the full variable domain: EAGVAQSPRYKIIEKRQSVAFWCNPISGHATLYWYQQILGQGPKLLIQFQNNGVVDDSQLPKDRFSAERLKGVDSTLKIQPAKLEDSAVYLCASSPGRGASSGNTLYFGEGSWLTVV.